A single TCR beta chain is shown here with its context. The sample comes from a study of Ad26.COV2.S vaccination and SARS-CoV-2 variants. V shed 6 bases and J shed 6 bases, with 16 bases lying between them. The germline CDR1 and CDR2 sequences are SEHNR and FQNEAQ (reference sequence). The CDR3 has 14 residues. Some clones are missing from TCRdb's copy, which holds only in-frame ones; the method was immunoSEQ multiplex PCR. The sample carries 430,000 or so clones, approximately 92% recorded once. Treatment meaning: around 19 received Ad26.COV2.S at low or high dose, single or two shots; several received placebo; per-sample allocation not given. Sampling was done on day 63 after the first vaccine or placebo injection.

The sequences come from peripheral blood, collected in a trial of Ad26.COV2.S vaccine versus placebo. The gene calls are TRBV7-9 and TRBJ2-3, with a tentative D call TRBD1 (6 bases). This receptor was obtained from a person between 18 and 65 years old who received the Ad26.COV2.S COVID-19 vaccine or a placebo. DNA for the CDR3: TGTGCCAGCAGAAGCCAGGGGAGTGTGGATACGCAGTATTTT. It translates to CASRSQGSVDTQYF. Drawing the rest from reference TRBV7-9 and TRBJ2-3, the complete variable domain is DTGVSQNPRHKITKRGQNVTFRCDPISEHNRLYWYRQTLGQGPEFLTYFQNEAQLEKSRLLSDRFSAERPKGSFSTLEIQRTEQGDSAMYLCASRSQGSVDTQYFGPGTRLTVL.